This TCR beta chain emerged from a study of memory CD4+ T cells and cytomegalovirus serostatus. The sort gate was single viable CD3+CD4+CD8-CD45RO+ cells for memory CD4+ T cells. The CDR3 has 16 residues. Trimming cost V 3 bases and J 4 bases, with 18 bases left between them. CDR1 and CDR2 (germline): SEHNR, FQNEAQ (reference sequence). Original processing notes: After removing out-of-frame reads, 2 million to 2.5 million distinct TCRbeta sequences remained. The data were produced by immunoSEQ multiplex PCR, yet TCRdb's version contains in-frame clones alone and is incomplete. The V and J calls and clone size were taken over from that table, and D and trimming were inferred from the DNA. Of some 52,000 clones in the sample, around 83% were seen once.

The specimen sequenced was memory CD4+ T cells from blood. The receptor comes from an adult in good health and CMV-seropositive. The chain combines TRBV7-9 with TRBJ1-2, with D possibly TRBD1 on 6 matching bases. The CDR3 DNA reads as TGTGCCAGCAGCTTTGGGCGCGGACAGACGGGCTATGGCTACACCTTC. Translated, it gives CASSFGRGQTGYGYTF.